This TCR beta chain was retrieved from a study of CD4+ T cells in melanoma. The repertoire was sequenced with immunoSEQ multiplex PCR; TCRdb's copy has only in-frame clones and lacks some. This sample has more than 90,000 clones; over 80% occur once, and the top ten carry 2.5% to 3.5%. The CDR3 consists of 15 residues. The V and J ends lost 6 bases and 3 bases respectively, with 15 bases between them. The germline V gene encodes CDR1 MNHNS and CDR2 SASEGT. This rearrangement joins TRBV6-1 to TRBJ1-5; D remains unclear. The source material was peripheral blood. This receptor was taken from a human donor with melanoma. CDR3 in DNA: TGTGCCAGCAGACCTTTTGCTCAAATCAATCAGCCCCAGCATTTT. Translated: CASRPFAQINQPQHF.